A selection of T cell receptor beta chains follows, all from one sample in a study of blood T cell repertoires in COVID-19. Clones were sequenced by immunoSEQ multiplex PCR, and TCRdb holds only the in-frame ones, with some missing. In the table there are over 110,000 clones, approximately 88% of which are singletons. The sample taken for sequencing was peripheral blood. These receptors were taken from a human donor in a cohort sampled during active COVID-19. The CDR3 runs from the conserved cysteine through the conserved F or W. The D gene is left open where the match is weak. Not every row has a clone size; where given, it reads once, few, many or a size class.

TRBV2,many,TRBJ1-6,NA,TGTGCCAGCAAGCAGGCACGTTCGGATTCACCCCTCCACTTT,CASKQARSDSPLHF
TRBV5-4,NA,TRBJ2-5,TRBD2,TGTGCCAGCAGCTTGGGTGTGACTAGCGGGGGTGGGTACCAAGAGACCCAGTACTTC,CASSLGVTSGGGYQETQYF
TRBV24-1,NA,TRBJ2-1,TRBD2,TGTGCCACCAGTGATATTGCGGAAGGGAGGGATGAGCAGTTCTTC,CATSDIAEGRDEQFF
TRBV3-1/TRBV3-2,NA,TRBJ1-2,NA,TGTGCCAGCAGCCAAGTCGTGACAGCTAACTATGGCTACACCTTC,CASSQVVTANYGYTF
TRBV7-9,NA,TRBJ1-2,NA,TGTGCCAGCAGTAGAATTGTCCGGGATGGCTACACCTTC,CASSRIVRDGYTF
TRBV3-1/TRBV3-2,NA,TRBJ1-6,TRBD1,TGTGCCAGCAGCCCCCGGGACAGTTGGAATTCACCCCTCCACTTT,CASSPRDSWNSPLHF
TRBV9,NA,TRBJ1-2,TRBD1,TGTGCCAGCAGCTTAACAGGGGACATCTACACCTTC,CASSLTGDIYTF
TRBV4-1,NA,TRBJ2-5,TRBD2,TGCGCCAGCAGCCAAGAGTGGCGGCGGGGGGGCCGGGAGACCCAGTACTTC,CASSQEWRRGGRETQYF
TRBV5-1,NA,TRBJ2-1,TRBD2,TGCGCCAGCAGCTTATCTAGCGGGGGGAATGAGCAGTTCTTC,CASSLSSGGNEQFF
TRBV30,NA,TRBJ1-2,TRBD1,TGTGCCTGGAGTTCAGGGGGCTATGGCTACACCTTC,CAWSSGGYGYTF
TRBV6-5,NA,TRBJ2-3,NA,TGTGCCAGCAGTTACTCCGGGAACAGGGGCACAGATACGCAGTATTTT,CASSYSGNRGTDTQYF
TRBV5-1,NA,TRBJ2-2,TRBD1,TGCGCCAGCAGCCCAGGGGGCCCCGGGGAGCTGTTTTTT,CASSPGGPGELFF
TRBV7-3,NA,TRBJ2-3,NA,TGTGCCAGCAGCCCTCGTGGACAGCGGGGATTAACAGATACGCAGTATTTT,CASSPRGQRGLTDTQYF
TRBV20-1,once,TRBJ2-5,TRBD2,TGCAGTGCTAGTGGGCTCGGGACTACGCCTAAAGAGACCCAGTACTTC,CSASGLGTTPKETQYF
TRBV13,few,TRBJ2-5,NA,TGTGCCAGCAGCTGGTGGGAGCAAGAGACCCAGTACTTC,CASSWWEQETQYF
TRBV6-6,NA,TRBJ2-2,TRBD2,TGTGCCAGCAGTCACTATAGCGGGGAAAGCATCGGGGAGCTGTTTTTT,CASSHYSGESIGELFF
TRBV9,NA,TRBJ1-5,TRBD1,TGTGCCAGCAGCCCTGGGACAGGGGCGAGCAATCAGCCCCAGCATTTT,CASSPGTGASNQPQHF
TRBV15,NA,TRBJ2-5,NA,TGTGCCACCAGCAGAGAACAGGGCTCGGGGACCCAGTACTTC,CATSREQGSGTQYF
TRBV12-3/TRBV12-4,NA,TRBJ1-2,TRBD1,TGTGCCAGCAGTTTCGACAGGGGGTCTGGCTACACCTTC,CASSFDRGSGYTF
TRBV11-2,NA,TRBJ2-2,NA,TGTGCCAGCAGCTTCCTTGGCGGGGGGGAGCTGTTTTTT,CASSFLGGGELFF
TRBV2,NA,TRBJ2-1,NA,TGTGCCAGCAGGGAGGGGTTTGAGCAGTTCTTC,CASREGFEQFF
TRBV9,NA,TRBJ2-1,NA,TGTGCCAGCAGCTTCCGACTGAAAAGCTCCTACAATGAGCAGTTCTTC,CASSFRLKSSYNEQFF
TRBV24-1,NA,TRBJ1-1,NA,TGTGCCACCAGTGATTTAAGGACAGCTGAAGCTTTCTTT,CATSDLRTAEAFF
TRBV5-5,NA,TRBJ1-2,TRBD1,TGTGCCAGCAGCTCCCGACAGGGTGACTATGGCTACACCTTC,CASSSRQGDYGYTF
TRBV5-1,NA,TRBJ2-5,NA,TGCGCCAGCAGCGAAGGGTCCGGGGGAGAGACCCAGTACTTC,CASSEGSGGETQYF
TRBV5-4,NA,TRBJ1-6,NA,TGTGCCAGCAGCGGTGGACTGGATATCAATAATTCACCCCTCCACTTT,CASSGGLDINNSPLHF
TRBV7-2,once,TRBJ2-5,TRBD1,TGTGCCAGCAGCCCCTGGACAGGGGGGGAGACCCAGTACTTC,CASSPWTGGETQYF
TRBV29-1,NA,TRBJ2-1,TRBD2,TGCAGCGTTGAAGATCTTGGTAGCGGGGGCCTCTCCTCCTACAATGAGCAGTTCTTC,CSVEDLGSGGLSSYNEQFF
TRBV10-1,once,TRBJ1-1,TRBD1,TGCGCCAGCCCAGGGGGAGGTCTATCGATGAACACTGAAGCTTTCTTT,CASPGGGLSMNTEAFF
TRBV5-6,NA,TRBJ2-5,NA,TGTGCCAGCAGCTTTGGACTTGTCCAAGAGACCCAGTACTTC,CASSFGLVQETQYF
TRBV2,few,TRBJ1-1,NA,TGTGCCAGCAGTGGGATGGGGAAAAGGGGGAACACTGAAGCTTTCTTT,CASSGMGKRGNTEAFF
TRBV15,NA,TRBJ2-1,TRBD1,TGTGCCACCAGCAGACGACGGGACAGACTATCAGATGAGCAGTTCTTC,CATSRRRDRLSDEQFF
TRBV3-1/TRBV3-2,NA,TRBJ1-3,TRBD1,TGTGCCAGCAGCCCCGGGACAGACTCTGGAAACACCATATATTTT,CASSPGTDSGNTIYF
TRBV9,NA,TRBJ2-1,TRBD2,TGTGCCAGCAGCGTCACTAGCGGGGGGTTGAATGAGCAGTTCTTC,CASSVTSGGLNEQFF
TRBV19,NA,TRBJ2-6,TRBD1,TGTGCCAGTAGTACCCCCCCGGGACAGGGTAGGTCTCGGGCCAACGTCCTGACTTTC,CASSTPPGQGRSRANVLTF
TRBV20-1,NA,TRBJ1-1,NA,TGCAGTGCTCGGGTTCTAGCTGAAGCTTTCTTT,CSARVLAEAFF
TRBV2,medium-sized,TRBJ2-7,NA,TGTGCCAGCACCCCAGGGGCAGAGAGCTCCGAGCAGTACTTC,CASTPGAESSEQYF
TRBV19,NA,TRBJ2-1,TRBD2,TGTGCCAGTAGTCCCGGGGGGTCGGCCTACAATGAGCAGTTCTTC,CASSPGGSAYNEQFF
TRBV11-2,NA,TRBJ2-7,TRBD1,TGTGCCAGCAGTTGGGACAGTAATTACGAGCAGTACTTC,CASSWDSNYEQYF
TRBV15,NA,TRBJ1-1,NA,TGTGCCACCAGCCCTCGGGATGGCACTGAAGCTTTCTTT,CATSPRDGTEAFF
TRBV11-2,NA,TRBJ1-1,NA,TGTGCCAGCGGAAACACAGGGTCGGCGGCTTTCTTT,CASGNTGSAAFF
TRBV5-4,NA,TRBJ2-1,TRBD1,TGTGCCAGCAGCTATTCACAGGGGTTCTTGTCTTACAATGAGCAGTTCTTC,CASSYSQGFLSYNEQFF
TRBV29-1,NA,TRBJ1-2,NA,TGCAGCGTTGTACCCGACAGAGGCGGTGGCTACACCTTC,CSVVPDRGGGYTF
TRBV9,NA,TRBJ2-7,TRBD1,TGTGCCAGCAGCGTAGATTCAGGGGGCTTGGACGAGCAGTACTTC,CASSVDSGGLDEQYF
TRBV2,NA,TRBJ2-1,NA,TGTGCCAGTATGGGGAGGTCCGCTTTGGGGCATGAGCAGTTCTTC,CASMGRSALGHEQFF
TRBV4-3,NA,TRBJ2-6,TRBD1,TGCGCCAGCAGCCAGGGGACAGGGAGTATAGGGGCCAACGTCCTGACTTTC,CASSQGTGSIGANVLTF
TRBV9,NA,TRBJ2-1,TRBD2,TGTGCCAGCAGCGGCGGGGGGAGCTCCTACAATGAGCAGTTCTTC,CASSGGGSSYNEQFF
TRBV5-6,NA,TRBJ1-1,NA,TGTGCCAGCAGCCCAGATCCGACAGGAAACACTGAAGCTTTCTTT,CASSPDPTGNTEAFF
TRBV5-1,NA,TRBJ2-3,TRBD2,TGCGCCAGCAGCTTATATGGGACTAGCTCCTTAGATACGCAGTATTTT,CASSLYGTSSLDTQYF
TRBV21-1,NA,TRBJ1-4,NA,TGTGCCAGCAGCTTTAAGGTCGGGACTTATCCTGCAACTAATGAAAAACTGTTTTTT,CASSFKVGTYPATNEKLFF
TRBV29-1,NA,TRBJ1-2,NA,TGCAGCGGTAGGGACAATCGTGGCTACACCTTC,CSGRDNRGYTF